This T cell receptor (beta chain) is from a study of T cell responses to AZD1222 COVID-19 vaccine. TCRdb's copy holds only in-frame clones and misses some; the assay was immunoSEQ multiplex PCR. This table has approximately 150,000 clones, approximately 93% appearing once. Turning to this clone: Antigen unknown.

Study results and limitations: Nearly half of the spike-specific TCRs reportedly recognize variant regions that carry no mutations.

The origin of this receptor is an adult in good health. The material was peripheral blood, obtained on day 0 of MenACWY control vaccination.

CDR3 bases: TGTGCCAGCAGCGCGACCCCAGCGGGTCGGGCGGAGACCCAGTACTTC. It encodes CASSATPAGRAETQYF. The genes are TRBV7-2 and TRBJ2-5; maybe TRBD2 (6 bases). Germline CDR1 reads SGHTA; CDR2 reads FQGNSA. Trimming left V 5 bases short and J 5 bases short, with 21 bases between. The CDR3 has 16 residues.